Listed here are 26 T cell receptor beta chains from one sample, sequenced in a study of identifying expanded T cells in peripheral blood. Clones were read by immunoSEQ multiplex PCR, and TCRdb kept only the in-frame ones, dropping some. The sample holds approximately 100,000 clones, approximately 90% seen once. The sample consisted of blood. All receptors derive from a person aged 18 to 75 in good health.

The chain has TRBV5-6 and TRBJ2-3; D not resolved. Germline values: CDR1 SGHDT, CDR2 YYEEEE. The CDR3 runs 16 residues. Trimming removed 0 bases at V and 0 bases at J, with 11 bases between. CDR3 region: CASSLEGPASTDTQYF. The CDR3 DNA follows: TGTGCCAGCAGCTTGGAAGGGCCCGCGAGCACAGATACGCAGTATTTT. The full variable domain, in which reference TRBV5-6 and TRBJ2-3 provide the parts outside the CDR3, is DAGVTQSPTHLIKTRGQQVTLRCSPKSGHDTVSWYQQALGQGPQFIFQYYEEEERQRGNFPDRFSGHQFPNYSSELNVNALLLGDSALYLCASSLEGPASTDTQYFGPGTRLTVL.

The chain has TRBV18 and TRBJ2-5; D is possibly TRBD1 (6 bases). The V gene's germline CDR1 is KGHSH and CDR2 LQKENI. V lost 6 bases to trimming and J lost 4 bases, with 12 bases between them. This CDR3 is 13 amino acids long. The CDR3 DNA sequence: TGTGCCAGCTCTCAGACAGGCGCAGAGACCCAGTACTTC. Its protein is CASSQTGAETQYF.

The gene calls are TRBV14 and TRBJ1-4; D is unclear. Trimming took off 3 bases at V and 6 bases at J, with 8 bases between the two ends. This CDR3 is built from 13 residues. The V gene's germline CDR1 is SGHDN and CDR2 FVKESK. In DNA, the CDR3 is TGTGCCAGCAGCCAGGGAACATATGAAAAACTGTTTTTT. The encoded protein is CASSQGTYEKLFF.

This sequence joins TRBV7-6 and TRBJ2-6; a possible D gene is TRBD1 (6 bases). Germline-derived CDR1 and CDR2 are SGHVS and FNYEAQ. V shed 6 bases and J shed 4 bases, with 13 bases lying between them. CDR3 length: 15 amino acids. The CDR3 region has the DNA TGTGCCAGCAGTCCCGGACAGTTGGGGGCCAACGTCCTGACTTTC. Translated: CASSPGQLGANVLTF.

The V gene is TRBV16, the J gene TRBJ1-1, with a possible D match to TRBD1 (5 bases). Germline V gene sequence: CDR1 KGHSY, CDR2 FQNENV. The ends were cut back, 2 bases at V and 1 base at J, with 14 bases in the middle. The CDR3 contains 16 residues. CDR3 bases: TGTGCCAGCAGCCAAGGCACCCGGGACGGGAACACTGAAGCTTTCTTT. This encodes CASSQGTRDGNTEAFF. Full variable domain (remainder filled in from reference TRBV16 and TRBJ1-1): GEEVAQTPKHLVRGEGQKAKLYCAPIKGHSYVFWYQQVLKNEFKFLISFQNENVFDETGMPKERFSAKCLPNSPCSLEIQATKLEDSAVYFCASSQGTRDGNTEAFFGQGTRLTVV.

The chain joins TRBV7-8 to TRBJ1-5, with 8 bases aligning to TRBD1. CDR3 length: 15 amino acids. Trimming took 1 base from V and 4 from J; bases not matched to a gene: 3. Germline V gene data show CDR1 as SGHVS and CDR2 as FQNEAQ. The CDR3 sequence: CASSLDRGRNQPQHF. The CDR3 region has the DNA TGTGCCAGCAGCTTAGACAGGGGGAGAAATCAGCCCCAGCATTTT.

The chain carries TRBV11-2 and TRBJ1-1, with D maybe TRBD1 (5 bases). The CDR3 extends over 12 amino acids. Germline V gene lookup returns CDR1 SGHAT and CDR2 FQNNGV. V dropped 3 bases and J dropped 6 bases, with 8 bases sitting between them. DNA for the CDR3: TGTGCCAGCAGCTTCGGGGGGGCTGAAGCTTTCTTT. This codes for CASSFGGAEAFF.

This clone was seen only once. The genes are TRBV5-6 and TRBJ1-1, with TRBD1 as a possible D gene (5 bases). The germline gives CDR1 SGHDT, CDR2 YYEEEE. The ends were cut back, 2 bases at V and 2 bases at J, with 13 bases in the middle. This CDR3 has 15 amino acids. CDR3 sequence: CASSFGQGGNTEAFF. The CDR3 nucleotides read TGTGCCAGCAGCTTCGGGCAGGGAGGAAACACTGAAGCTTTCTTT.

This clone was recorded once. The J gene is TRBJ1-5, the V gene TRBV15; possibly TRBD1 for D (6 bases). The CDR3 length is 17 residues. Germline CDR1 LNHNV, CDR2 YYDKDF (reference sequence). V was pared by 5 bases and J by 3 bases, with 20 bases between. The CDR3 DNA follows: TGTGCCACCAGCGCGCAGGGGTCCGCCATGTCCAATCAGCCCCAGCATTTT. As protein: CATSAQGSAMSNQPQHF.

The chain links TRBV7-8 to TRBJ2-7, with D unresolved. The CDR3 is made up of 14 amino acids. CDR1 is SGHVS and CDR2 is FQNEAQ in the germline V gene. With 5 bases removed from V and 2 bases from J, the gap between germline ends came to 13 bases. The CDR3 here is CASSPGFPTYEQYF. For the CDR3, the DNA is TGTGCCAGCAGCCCCGGGTTCCCTACCTACGAGCAGTACTTC.

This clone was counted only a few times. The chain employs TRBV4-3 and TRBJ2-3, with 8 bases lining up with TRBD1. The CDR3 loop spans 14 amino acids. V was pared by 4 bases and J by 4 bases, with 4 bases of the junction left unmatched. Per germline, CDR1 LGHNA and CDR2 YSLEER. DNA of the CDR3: TGCGCCAGCAGCCTCGGACAGGGCGCAGATACGCAGTATTTT. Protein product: CASSLGQGADTQYF.

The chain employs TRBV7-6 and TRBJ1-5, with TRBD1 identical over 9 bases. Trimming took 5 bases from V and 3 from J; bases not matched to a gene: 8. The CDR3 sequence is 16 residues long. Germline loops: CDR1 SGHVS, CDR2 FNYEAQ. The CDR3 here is CASSRTGGRNNQPQHF. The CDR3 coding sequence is TGTGCCAGCAGCCGTACAGGGGGCAGAAACAATCAGCCCCAGCATTTT.

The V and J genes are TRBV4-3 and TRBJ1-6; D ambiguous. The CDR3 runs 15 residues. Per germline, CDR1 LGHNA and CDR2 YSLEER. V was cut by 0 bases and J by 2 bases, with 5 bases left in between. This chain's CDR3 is CASSQEATYNSPLHF. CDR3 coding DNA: TGCGCCAGCAGCCAAGAGGCCACCTATAATTCACCCCTCCACTTT.

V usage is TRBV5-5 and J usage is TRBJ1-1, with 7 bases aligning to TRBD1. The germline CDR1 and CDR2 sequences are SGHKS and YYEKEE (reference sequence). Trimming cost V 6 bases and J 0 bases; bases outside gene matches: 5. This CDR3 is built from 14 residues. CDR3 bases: TGTGCCAGCAAACCTCAGGGGGTGAACACTGAAGCTTTCTTT. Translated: CASKPQGVNTEAFF.

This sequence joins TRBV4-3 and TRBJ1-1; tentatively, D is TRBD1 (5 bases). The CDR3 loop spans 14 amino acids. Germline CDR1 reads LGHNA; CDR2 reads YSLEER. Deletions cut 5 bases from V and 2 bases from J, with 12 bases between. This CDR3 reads CASSRSQGNTEAFF. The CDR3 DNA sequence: TGCGCCAGCAGCAGAAGCCAGGGCAACACTGAAGCTTTCTTT.

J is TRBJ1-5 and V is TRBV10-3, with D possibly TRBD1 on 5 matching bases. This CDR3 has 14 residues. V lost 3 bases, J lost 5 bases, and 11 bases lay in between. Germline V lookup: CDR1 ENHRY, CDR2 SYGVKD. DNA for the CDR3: TGTGCCATCAGTGATTGGGGGATCGATCAGCCCCAGCATTTT. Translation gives CAISDWGIDQPQHF.

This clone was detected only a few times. In nucleotides, the CDR3 is TGTGCCAGCAGCCCGCACAGTCCCGGCTACACCTTC. Amino acids: CASSPHSPGYTF. V and J are TRBV7-8 and TRBJ1-2, with D hard to call. V was cut by 5 bases and J by 8 bases, with 12 bases left in between. This CDR3 is built from 12 residues. Germline CDR1 reads SGHVS; CDR2 reads FQNEAQ.

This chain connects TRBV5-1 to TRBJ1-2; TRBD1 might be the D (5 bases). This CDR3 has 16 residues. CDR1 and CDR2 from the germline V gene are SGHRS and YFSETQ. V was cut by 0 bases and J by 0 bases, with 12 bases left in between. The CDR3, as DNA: TGCGCCAGCAGCTTGGCTTTTGGGGGTGCTAACTATGGCTACACCTTC. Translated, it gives CASSLAFGGANYGYTF.

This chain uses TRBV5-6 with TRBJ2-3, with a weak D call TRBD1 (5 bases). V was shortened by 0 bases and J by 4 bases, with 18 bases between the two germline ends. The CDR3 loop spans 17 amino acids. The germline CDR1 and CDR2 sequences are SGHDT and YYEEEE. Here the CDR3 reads CASSLAGQGVSADTQYF. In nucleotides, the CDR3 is TGTGCCAGCAGCTTGGCCGGGCAGGGTGTGAGCGCAGATACGCAGTATTTT.

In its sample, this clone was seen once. The CDR3 is CASSFTGGSYNEQFF. The CDR3 DNA is TGCGCCAGCAGCTTCACAGGAGGCTCCTACAATGAGCAGTTCTTC. The chain is built from TRBV5-1 and TRBJ2-1, with D tentatively TRBD1 or TRBD2 (5 bases each). Trimming removed 2 bases from V and 0 bases from J, with 9 bases in between. Germline CDR1 SGHRS, CDR2 YFSETQ. The length of the CDR3 is 15 residues.

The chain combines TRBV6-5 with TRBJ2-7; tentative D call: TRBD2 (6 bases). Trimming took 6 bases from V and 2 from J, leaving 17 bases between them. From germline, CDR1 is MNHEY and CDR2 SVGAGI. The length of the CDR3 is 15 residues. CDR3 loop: CASSLEDSGAYEQYF. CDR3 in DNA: TGTGCCAGCAGCTTAGAAGATAGCGGTGCCTACGAGCAGTACTTC.

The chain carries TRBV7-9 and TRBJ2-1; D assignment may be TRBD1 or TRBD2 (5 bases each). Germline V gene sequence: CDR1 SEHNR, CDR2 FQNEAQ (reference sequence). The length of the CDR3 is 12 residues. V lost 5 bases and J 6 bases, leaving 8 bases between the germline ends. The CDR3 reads CASSIGTNEQFF. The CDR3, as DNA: TGTGCCAGCAGCATCGGGACCAATGAGCAGTTCTTC.

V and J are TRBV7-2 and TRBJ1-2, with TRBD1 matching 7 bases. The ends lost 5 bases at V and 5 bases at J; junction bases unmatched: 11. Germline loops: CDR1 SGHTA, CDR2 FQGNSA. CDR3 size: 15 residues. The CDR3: CASSASRTGPYGYTF. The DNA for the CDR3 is TGTGCCAGCAGCGCTTCAAGGACAGGCCCTTATGGCTACACCTTC.

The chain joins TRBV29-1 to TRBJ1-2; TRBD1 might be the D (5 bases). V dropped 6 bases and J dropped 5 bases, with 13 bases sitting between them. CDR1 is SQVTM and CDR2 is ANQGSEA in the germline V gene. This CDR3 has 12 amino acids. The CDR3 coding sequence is TGCAGCGTCGGGGGGGATTTGTATGGCTACACCTTC. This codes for CSVGGDLYGYTF.

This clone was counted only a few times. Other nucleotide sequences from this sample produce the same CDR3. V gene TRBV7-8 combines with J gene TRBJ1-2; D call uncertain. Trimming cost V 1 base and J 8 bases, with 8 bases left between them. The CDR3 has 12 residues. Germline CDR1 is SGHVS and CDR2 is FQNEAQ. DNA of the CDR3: TGTGCCAGCAGCTTAGGGGCTTACGGCTACACCTTC. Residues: CASSLGAYGYTF.

CDR3 nucleotide sequence: TGTGCCAGCAGCTTAGGAGGAAGGAACACTGAAGCTTTCTTT. Amino acids: CASSLGGRNTEAFF. The V call is TRBV7-2, the J call TRBJ1-1, with D uncertain. CDR3 length equals 14 residues. V lost 1 base to trimming and J lost 1 base, with 7 bases between them. Germline V CDR1 and CDR2: SGHTA, FQGNSA.